This T cell receptor beta chain is drawn from a study of OX40 agonist ivuxolimab in advanced cancers. The overall study: Patients treated during dose escalation were battling hepatocellular carcinoma, melanoma, renal cell or head and neck cancer. A history of anti-PD-1, anti-PD-L1 or anti-CTLA-4 therapy was acceptable, and 40% had some. Findings of the study overall: Certain nonresponders likewise exhibited a low normalized T-cell clonal expansion.

Details on this clone: The antigen remains unidentified.

Assay used: immunoSEQ multiplex PCR; TCRdb lists only in-frame clones, some missing. The sample contains approximately 20,000 clones, about nine tenths of which appear only once. The sequence was obtained from an adult with an advanced solid tumor such as melanoma, head and neck, liver or kidney cancer. Sequencing was performed on CD4+ or CD8+ T cells sorted from blood, taken in a trial of the OX40 agonist ivuxolimab.

CDR3 region: CASSQLPTGDLGTQYF. CDR3 bases: TGCGCCAGCAGCCAACTACCTACAGGAGACCTTGGGACCCAGTACTTC. The chain links TRBV4-1 to TRBJ2-5; D perhaps matches TRBD1 (5 bases). From germline, CDR1 is MGHRA and CDR2 YSYEKL. The ends were cut back, 2 bases at V and 7 bases at J, with 20 bases in the middle. The CDR3 totals 16 residues.